This T cell receptor (beta chain) was recorded in a study of CD4 T cells in relation to SARS-CoV-2 and coronaviruses. Background on the study: The restricting HLA molecule for shared crossreactive spike epitopes was mapped.

Before the COVID-19 pandemic, during about 2011-2019, CD4+ T cells were taken from unexposed donors. Cryopreserved PBMCs were CD4-enriched, then split into naive and memory cells. Regarding this clone: Its antigen is as yet unknown.

Study-level results: Samples before the pandemic and after infection were not matched within any donor. According to naive versus memory sequencing, detected responses are memory recall, not newly primed.

Clones were sequenced by immunoSEQ multiplex PCR, and TCRdb holds only the in-frame ones, with some missing. The sample lists about 68,000 clones, over 85% occurring once. The V end was cut by 1 base, the J end by 6 bases, with 6 bases between. Per the germline V gene, CDR1 is DFQATT and CDR2 is SNEGSKA (reference sequence). This CDR3 region has 11 residues. The V call is TRBV20-1, the J call TRBJ1-1; D unresolved. The sequencing input was naive CD4+ T cells from PBMCs. Subset defined: naive CD4+ T cells isolated by negative enrichment. The receptor's source is a human donor in good health. Written as DNA, the CDR3 is TGCAGTGCTAGAGGGGGAGCTGAAGCTTTCTTT. As protein: CSARGGAEAFF.